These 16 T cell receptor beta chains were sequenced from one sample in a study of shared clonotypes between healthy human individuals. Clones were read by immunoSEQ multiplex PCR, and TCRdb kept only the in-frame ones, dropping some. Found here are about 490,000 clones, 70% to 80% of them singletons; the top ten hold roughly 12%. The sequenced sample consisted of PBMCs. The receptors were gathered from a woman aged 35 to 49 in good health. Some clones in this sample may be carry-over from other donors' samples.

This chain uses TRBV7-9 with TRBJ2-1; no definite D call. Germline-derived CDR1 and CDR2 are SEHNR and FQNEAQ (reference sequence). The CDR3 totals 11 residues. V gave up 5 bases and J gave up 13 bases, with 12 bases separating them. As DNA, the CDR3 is TGTGCCAGCAGCGGTTCGGTGCCCCAGTTCTTC. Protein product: CASSGSVPQFF.

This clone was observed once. In DNA, the CDR3 is TGTGCCAGCAGCTTGGCCCGGGACGGTGCTCAAGAGACCCAGTACTTC. Translated, it gives CASSLARDGAQETQYF. This chain connects TRBV5-4 to TRBJ2-5; D possibly matches TRBD1 or TRBD2 (5 bases each). There are 16 residues in the CDR3. Trimming left V 0 bases short and J 2 bases short, with 14 bases between. Germline lookup yields CDR1 SGHNT and CDR2 YYREEE (reference sequence). Full variable domain (outside the CDR3, taken from reference TRBV5-4 and TRBJ2-5): ETGVTQSPTHLIKTRGQQVTLRCSSQSGHNTVSWYQQALGQGPQFIFQYYREEENGRGNFPPRFSGLQFPNYSSELNVNALELDDSALYLCASSLARDGAQETQYFGPGTRLLVL.

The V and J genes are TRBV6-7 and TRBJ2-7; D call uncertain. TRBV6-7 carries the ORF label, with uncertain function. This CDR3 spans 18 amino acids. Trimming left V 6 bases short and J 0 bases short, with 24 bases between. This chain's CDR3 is CASREGCDPIRFSYEQYF. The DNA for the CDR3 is TGTGCCAGCAGGGAAGGCTGCGACCCGATTAGGTTCTCCTACGAGCAGTACTTC.

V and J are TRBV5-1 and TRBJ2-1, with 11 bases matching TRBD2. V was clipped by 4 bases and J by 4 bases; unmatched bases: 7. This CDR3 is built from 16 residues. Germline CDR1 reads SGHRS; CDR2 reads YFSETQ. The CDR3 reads CASSPPGTSGYNEQFF. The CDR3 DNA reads TGCGCCAGCAGCCCTCCGGGGACTAGCGGTTACAATGAGCAGTTCTTC.

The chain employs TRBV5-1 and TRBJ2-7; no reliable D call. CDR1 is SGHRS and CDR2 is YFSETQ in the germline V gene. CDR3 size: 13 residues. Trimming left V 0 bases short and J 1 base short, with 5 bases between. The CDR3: CASSLDRSYEQYF. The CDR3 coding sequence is TGCGCCAGCAGCTTGGATAGATCCTACGAGCAGTACTTC.

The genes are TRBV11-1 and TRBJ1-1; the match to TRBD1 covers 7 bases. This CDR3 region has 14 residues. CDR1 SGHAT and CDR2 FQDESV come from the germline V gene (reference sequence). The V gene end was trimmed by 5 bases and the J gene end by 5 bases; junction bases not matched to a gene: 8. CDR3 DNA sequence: TGTGCCAGCAGCGGGGCAGGGGGAGAGACTGAAGCTTTCTTT. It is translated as CASSGAGGETEAFF.

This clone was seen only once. CDR3 protein: CAVGDEQFF. CDR3 DNA: TGTGCGGTGGGGGATGAGCAGTTCTTC. The V and J genes are TRBV28 and TRBJ2-1; either TRBD1 or TRBD2 may supply D (5 bases each). Germline CDR1 is MDHEN and CDR2 is SYDVKM. The CDR3 is made up of 9 amino acids.

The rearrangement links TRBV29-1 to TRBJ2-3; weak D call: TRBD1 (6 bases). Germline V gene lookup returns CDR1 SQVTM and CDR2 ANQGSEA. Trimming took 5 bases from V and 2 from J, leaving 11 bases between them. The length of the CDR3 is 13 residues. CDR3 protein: CSVMPGVTDTQYF. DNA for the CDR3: TGCAGCGTTATGCCAGGGGTCACAGATACGCAGTATTTT.

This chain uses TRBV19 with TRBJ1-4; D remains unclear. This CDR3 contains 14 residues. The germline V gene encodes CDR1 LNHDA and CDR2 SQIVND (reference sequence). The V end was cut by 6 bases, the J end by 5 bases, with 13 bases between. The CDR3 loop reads CASSEEGHNEKLFF. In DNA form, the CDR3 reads TGTGCCAGTAGCGAGGAGGGCCACAATGAAAAACTGTTTTTT.

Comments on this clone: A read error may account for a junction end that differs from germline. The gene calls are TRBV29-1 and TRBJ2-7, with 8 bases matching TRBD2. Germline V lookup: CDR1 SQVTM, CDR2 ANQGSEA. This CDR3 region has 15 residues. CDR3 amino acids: CSAEVGLAGFYEQYF. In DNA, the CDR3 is TGCAGCGCTGAAGTAGGGCTAGCGGGTTTCTACGAGCAGTACTTC.

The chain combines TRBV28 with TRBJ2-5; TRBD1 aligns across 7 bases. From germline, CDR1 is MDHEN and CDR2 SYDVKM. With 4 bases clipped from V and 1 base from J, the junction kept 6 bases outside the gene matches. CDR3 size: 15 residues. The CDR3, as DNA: TGTGCCAGCAGTTCTCGTAGGGACAGCCAAGAGACCCAGTACTTC. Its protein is CASSSRRDSQETQYF.

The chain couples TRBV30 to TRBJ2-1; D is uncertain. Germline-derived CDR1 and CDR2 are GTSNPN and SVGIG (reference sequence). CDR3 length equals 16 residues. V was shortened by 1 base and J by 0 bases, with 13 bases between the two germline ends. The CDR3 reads CAWSGDGFSSYNEQFF. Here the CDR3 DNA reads TGTGCCTGGAGTGGAGATGGATTTAGCTCCTACAATGAGCAGTTCTTC.

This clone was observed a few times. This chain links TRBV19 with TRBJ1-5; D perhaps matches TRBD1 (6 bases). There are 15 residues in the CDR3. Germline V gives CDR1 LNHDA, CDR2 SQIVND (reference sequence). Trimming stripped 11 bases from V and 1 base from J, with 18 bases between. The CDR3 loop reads CARTRTVESNQPQHF. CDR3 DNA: TGTGCCCGAACGAGGACAGTTGAGAGCAATCAGCCCCAGCATTTT.

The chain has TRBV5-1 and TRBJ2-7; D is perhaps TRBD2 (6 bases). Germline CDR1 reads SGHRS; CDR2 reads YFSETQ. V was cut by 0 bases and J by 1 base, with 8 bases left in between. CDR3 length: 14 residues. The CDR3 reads CASSLGEVSYEQYF. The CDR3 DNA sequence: TGCGCCAGCAGCTTGGGGGAGGTTTCCTACGAGCAGTACTTC.

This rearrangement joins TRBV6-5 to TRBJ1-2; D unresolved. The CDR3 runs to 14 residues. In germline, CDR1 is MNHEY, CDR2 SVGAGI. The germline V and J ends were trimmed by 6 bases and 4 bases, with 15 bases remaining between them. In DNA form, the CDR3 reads TGTGCCAGCAGCCCAACCGGGTCCCTCTATGGCTACACCTTC. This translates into CASSPTGSLYGYTF.

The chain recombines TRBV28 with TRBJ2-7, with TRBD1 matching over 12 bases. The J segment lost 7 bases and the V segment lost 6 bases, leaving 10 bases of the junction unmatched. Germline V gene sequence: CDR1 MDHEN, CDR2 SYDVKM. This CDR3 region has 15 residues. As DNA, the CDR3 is TGTGCCAGCAGGCAACCGGGACAGGGGGCGGGGGAGCAGTACTTC. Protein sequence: CASRQPGQGAGEQYF.